The rows below give T cell receptor beta chains drawn from one sample of a study of control samples from healthy donors and cancer patients. The method was immunoSEQ multiplex PCR; TCRdb's version includes in-frame clones alone and lacks a portion of them. The profile shows 130,000 to 150,000 clones, roughly 90% of them singletons. Sequencing used blood. All receptors derive from a man younger than 40 in good health. CDR3s include the opening cysteine and the closing phenylalanine or tryptophan. A D gene is named only where the DNA matches it firmly. Expanded clones get a size class; other rows say once, few or many, or leave the size out.

TRBV24-1,-,-,TRBJ1-2,CATSDLIGRTAGSNYGYTF
TRBV4-2,-,-,TRBJ1-2,CASSQESEDGGNYGYTF
TRBV19,-,-,TRBJ1-5,CASSIDPGQNQPQHF
TRBV7-2,-,-,TRBJ2-5,CASSLVGGRMAQYF
TRBV29-1,-,TRBD2,TRBJ2-2,CSVSTSGATGELFF
TRBV6-2/TRBV6-3,few,-,TRBJ1-2,CASSYSTAPVEYIGYTF
TRBV7-6,-,TRBD1,TRBJ2-1,CASSPTGQGYNEQFF
TRBV5-6,-,TRBD1,TRBJ1-4,CASSEGQGASNEKLFF
TRBV30,-,TRBD2,TRBJ2-7,CAWAENGRFYEQYF
TRBV7-3,-,TRBD1,TRBJ1-2,CASSLSGGGYTF
TRBV12-5,-,-,TRBJ1-1,CASGSGGRVAFF
TRBV4-1,-,-,TRBJ2-3,CASSQELVVDTQYF
TRBV12-5,once,-,TRBJ1-3,CASAYGGSGNTIYF
TRBV6-6,-,-,TRBJ2-7,CASRADPPLGQYF
TRBV19,-,-,TRBJ2-1,CASSIDRALSYNEQFF
TRBV7-2,-,TRBD2,TRBJ2-1,CASRLTSGGANEQFF
TRBV5-4,-,-,TRBJ2-5,CASSRTVYQETQYF
TRBV7-9,once,-,TRBJ2-7,CASSRGGQVEQYF
TRBV30,few,-,TRBJ2-6,CAWADWGGANVLTF
TRBV15,-,TRBD2,TRBJ2-7,CATSRVPAGGPHEQYF
TRBV11-2,-,TRBD1,TRBJ2-2,CASSLARQGQSTGELFF
TRBV6-5,-,TRBD1,TRBJ2-7,CASSYDRDPGEQYF
TRBV4-3,-,-,TRBJ1-2,CASSQDEVQGNYGYTF
TRBV11-2,-,-,TRBJ2-7,CASSQTSYEQYF
TRBV18,-,-,TRBJ1-3,CASSPPVSSGNTIYF
TRBV7-2,-,TRBD2,TRBJ2-7,CASSLIAGGPRKYF
TRBV5-5,-,-,TRBJ2-1,CASSLAGTDNEQFF
TRBV19,-,TRBD1,TRBJ1-5,CASSIVGTGVNQPQHF
TRBV11-3,-,-,TRBJ2-2,CASSLEGGGRNTGELFF
TRBV4-3,few,-,TRBJ2-2,CASSQQTVNTGELFF
TRBV14,-,-,TRBJ1-2,CASSQVSGLNYGYTF
TRBV7-5,-,-,TRBJ2-2,CASTDRGLLNTGELFF
TRBV9,-,-,TRBJ2-3,CASSERGTVTDTQYF
TRBV7-6,-,TRBD1,TRBJ1-6,CASSPRDRGNSPLHF
TRBV5-1,once,-,TRBJ1-5,CASSDGAGNQPQHF
TRBV14,-,TRBD1,TRBJ1-3,CASSQDGTAGNTIYF
TRBV7-3,-,-,TRBJ1-1,CASSLLGNTEAFF
TRBV7-9,-,-,TRBJ1-3,CASSLGVFSFGDTIYF
TRBV7-2,-,TRBD2,TRBJ2-7,CASSFMGLAAEQYF
TRBV6-5,-,TRBD1,TRBJ2-7,CASSSPGTGAQGEYF
TRBV3-1/TRBV3-2,-,-,TRBJ2-3,CASSQGQRGYTQYF
TRBV27,-,TRBD2,TRBJ2-1,CASSFSSGGAFGDEQFF
TRBV6-1,-,-,TRBJ1-2,CASSESLTYGYTF
TRBV24-1,-,TRBD1,TRBJ1-5,CATSRQGTQPQHF
TRBV5-1,-,-,TRBJ1-4,CASSPRTATNEKLFF
TRBV6-4,-,-,TRBJ2-6,CASSDGSSGANVLTF
TRBV3-1/TRBV3-2,-,-,TRBJ2-2,CASSPSSYTGELFF
TRBV19,-,-,TRBJ1-5,CASSLGPPGNQPQHF
TRBV30,-,TRBD1,TRBJ1-2,CACRQGAGYGYTF
TRBV6-1,-,-,TRBJ2-7,CASSDPVGEQYF
TRBV6-6,-,-,TRBJ2-3,CASSLAPRTTGTDTQYF
TRBV2,-,-,TRBJ1-5,CASGRHGREYSNQPQHF
TRBV9,-,-,TRBJ2-5,CASSVELGQTQYF
TRBV3-1/TRBV3-2,-,TRBD1,TRBJ2-1,CASSLQGGPYNEQFF
TRBV10-1,-,-,TRBJ2-5,CASSDWGCSGTQYF
TRBV7-9,-,TRBD2,TRBJ2-5,CASSRLAGFETQYF
TRBV3-1/TRBV3-2,-,-,TRBJ2-2,CASSQGGRTGELFF